Below, one T cell receptor (beta chain) is given with its context. It lacks a known antigen. It has no much larger one-base neighbor in the sample; base qualities were not kept. This sample stems from a study of early T cells in non-severe SARS-CoV-2 infection (dated by TCRdb to the early 2020s). For the study in its entirety: Because TCR sequencing was done on bulk RNA from unsorted whole blood, the alpha and beta chains could not be paired. The study at large found these results: VDJdb matching was skewed toward anti-spike CD8 responses and likely underestimated virus-specific expansions by missing private and CD4 specificities.

The library was prepared using 5' RACE. TCRdb shows the sequencer as NextSeq 500. To correct for sequencing error and PCR bias, the TCR library protocol tagged individual cDNA molecules with unique molecular identifiers. Sequencing covered both TCR alpha and beta chains, and within each sample the abundances of alpha and beta sequences were tightly co-correlated. On the authors' methods: V gene, J gene and CDR3 annotation of TCR sequences was performed with Decombinator V4. TCRs were defined as expanded if a significant change between any two time points was detected under a Poisson model with p below 0.0001. Abundances of TCRs were expressed as counts per million after normalisation to the total number of TCRs sequenced in each sample. TRAV1-2 paired with TRAJ12, TRAJ20 or TRAJ33 defined MAIT TCRs, while TRAV10 paired with TRAJ18 defined iNKT TCRs. A search of VDJdb, accessed on 1 November 2021, was run for TCRs annotated to CMV, EBV and SARS-CoV-2, with TCRs annotated for multiple antigens excluded. TCRdb passed the public sequencing reads through fastp at Q25 and MiXCR, retaining productive beta sequences. Entries that share a CDR3 protein sequence are merged under the most common genes and DNA. The V and J calls were determined by TCRdb, not by the authors. Within this sample are approximately 110,000 distinct CDR3 sequences, with 15% of them counted one time only. The ten largest make up just over 20% of the sample.

Set within a cohort of healthcare workers in London, UK, this nested case-control study involved weekly PCR testing of nasopharyngeal swabs along with blood sampling. Healthcare workers were recruited between 23 and 31 March 2020, during the week of the UK lockdown, and were followed weekly for up to roughly 15 weeks. The CDR3 numbers 14 residues from cysteine through phenylalanine. This entry keeps only the CDR3 DNA: 42 bases, framed from base 1. From the germline V gene, CDR1 is SGDLS and CDR2 is YYNGEE. V is cut back by 0 bases and J by 7 bases, with 5 bases in the junction unmatched. This clonotype originated in an adult who was a healthcare worker with PCR-confirmed SARS-CoV-2 infection or an uninfected control (not recorded which). The chain joins TRBV9 to TRBJ2-7; 9 central bases correspond to TRBD2. The sample was whole blood. The DNA sequence is TGTGCCAGCAGCGTAGGGGGACTAGCCGAGGAGCAGTACTTC. This is translated as CASSVGGLAEEQYF.